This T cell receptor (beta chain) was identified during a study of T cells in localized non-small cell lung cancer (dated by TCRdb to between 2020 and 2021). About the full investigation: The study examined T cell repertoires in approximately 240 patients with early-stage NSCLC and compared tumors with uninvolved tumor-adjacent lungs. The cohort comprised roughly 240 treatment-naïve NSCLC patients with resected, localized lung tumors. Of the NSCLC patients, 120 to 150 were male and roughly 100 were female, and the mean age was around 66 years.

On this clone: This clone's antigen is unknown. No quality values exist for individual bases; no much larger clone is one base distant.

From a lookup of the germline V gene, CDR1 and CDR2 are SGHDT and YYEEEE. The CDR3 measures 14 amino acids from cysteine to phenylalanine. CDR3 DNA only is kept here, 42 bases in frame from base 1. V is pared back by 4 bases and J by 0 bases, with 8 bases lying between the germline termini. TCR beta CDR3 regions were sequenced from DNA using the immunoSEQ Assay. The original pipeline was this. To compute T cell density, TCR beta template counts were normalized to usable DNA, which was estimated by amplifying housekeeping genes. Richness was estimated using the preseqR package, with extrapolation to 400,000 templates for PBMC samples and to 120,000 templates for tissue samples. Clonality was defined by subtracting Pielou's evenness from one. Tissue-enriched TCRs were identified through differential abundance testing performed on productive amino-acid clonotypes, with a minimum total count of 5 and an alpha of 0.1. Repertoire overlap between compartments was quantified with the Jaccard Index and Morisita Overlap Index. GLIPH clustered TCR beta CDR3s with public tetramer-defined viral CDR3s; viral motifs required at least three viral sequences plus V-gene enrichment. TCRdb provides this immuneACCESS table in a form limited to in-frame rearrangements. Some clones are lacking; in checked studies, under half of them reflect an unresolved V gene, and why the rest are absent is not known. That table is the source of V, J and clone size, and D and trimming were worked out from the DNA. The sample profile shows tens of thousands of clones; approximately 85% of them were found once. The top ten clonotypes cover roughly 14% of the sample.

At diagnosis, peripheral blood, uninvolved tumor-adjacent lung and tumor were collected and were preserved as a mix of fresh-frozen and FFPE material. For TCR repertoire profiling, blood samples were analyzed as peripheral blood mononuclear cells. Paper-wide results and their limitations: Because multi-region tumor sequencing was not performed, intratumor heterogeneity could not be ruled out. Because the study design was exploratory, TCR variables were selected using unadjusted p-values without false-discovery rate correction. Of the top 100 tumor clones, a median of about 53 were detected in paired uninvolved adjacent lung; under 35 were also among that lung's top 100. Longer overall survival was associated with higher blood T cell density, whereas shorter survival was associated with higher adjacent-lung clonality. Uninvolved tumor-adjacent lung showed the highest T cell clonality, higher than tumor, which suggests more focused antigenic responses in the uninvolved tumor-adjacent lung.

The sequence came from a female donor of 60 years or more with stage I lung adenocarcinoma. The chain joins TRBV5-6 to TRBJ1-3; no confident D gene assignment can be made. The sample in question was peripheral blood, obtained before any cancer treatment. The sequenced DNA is TGTGCCAGCAGCAACCGGGGCTCTGGAAACACCATATATTTT. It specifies CASSNRGSGNTIYF.